This is a list of T cell receptor beta chains from one sample in a study of metastatic and nonmetastatic thyroid tumors. TCRdb called clones again from the PCR reads with MiXCR. The sample carries tens of thousands of clones, about 14% recorded once. The sample consisted of blood. These receptors all come from a male donor with papillary thyroid cancer or a benign thyroid nodule (not recorded which). Some clones in this sample may be carry-over from other donors' samples. Both conserved end residues are part of each CDR3. Fields, in order: V gene, J gene, CDR3 protein.

V: TRBV28
J: TRBJ2-7
CDR3: CASGPGQATYEQYF

V: TRBV11-2
J: TRBJ2-2
CDR3: CASSLGIGAKTGELFF

V: TRBV5-8
J: TRBJ1-1
CDR3: CASSFDGGNTEAFF

V: TRBV3-1
J: TRBJ1-1
CDR3: CASSQGTGGTEAFF

V: TRBV7-3
J: TRBJ2-2
CDR3: CASSPGTGPTLELFF

V: TRBV11-2
J: TRBJ1-3
CDR3: CASSADSLDSGNTIYF

V: TRBV5-1
J: TRBJ1-4
CDR3: CASRGGNEKLFF

V: TRBV7-6
J: TRBJ2-1
CDR3: CASRNQAGASYNEQFF

V: TRBV9
J: TRBJ2-4
CDR3: CASSVGTGGGENIQYF

V: TRBV5-6
J: TRBJ1-2
CDR3: CASSFLNYGYTF

V: TRBV20-1
J: TRBJ2-1
CDR3: CSARGAGGPTYNEQFF

V: TRBV2
J: TRBJ2-5
CDR3: CASCGDTQYF

V: TRBV28
J: TRBJ1-2
CDR3: CASSGLPNYGYTF

V: TRBV12-5
J: TRBJ1-2
CDR3: CASGVDRYYGYTF